The 5 T cell receptor beta chains in this list originate from one sample, sequenced in a study of T-cell memory formation after mild COVID-19. TCRdb fed the 5' RACE reads into MiXCR, producing one record per CDR3 protein. The data hold hundreds of thousands of distinct CDR3 sequences, with around 27% observed a single time. Sequenced sample: PBMCs or a T cell subset sorted from them (not recorded which). The receptor source for this set is an adult woman who had mild COVID-19 (a few samples of this study predate the infection). Cell type and time point are not known.

V is TRBV14 and J is TRBJ2-1; the match to TRBD2 covers 7 bases. From germline, CDR1 is SGHDN and CDR2 FVKESK. After removal of 4 bases from V and 6 bases from J, the junction contained 6 bases not matched to a gene. The CDR3 loop spans 14 amino acids. The CDR3 DNA follows: TGTGCCAGCAGCCCGTACTTAGCGGGCAATGAGCAGTTCTTC. Protein product: CASSPYLAGNEQFF.

This clonotype was seen a handful of times. The chain has TRBV7-2 and TRBJ2-3, with 7 bases matching TRBD2. Germline values: CDR1 SGHTA, CDR2 FQGNSA. With 0 bases clipped from V and 1 base from J, the junction kept 4 bases outside the gene matches. This CDR3 spans 16 amino acids. The DNA for the CDR3 is TGTGCCAGCAGCTTAGCGGGAGGGCCTCGCACAGATACGCAGTATTTT. This codes for CASSLAGGPRTDTQYF.

The chain recombines TRBV9 with TRBJ2-5; 7 nucleotides line up with TRBD1. The CDR3 has 16 residues. CDR1 and CDR2 from the germline V gene are SGDLS and YYNGEE. The ends lost 4 bases at V and 1 base at J; junction bases unmatched: 10. The CDR3 DNA sequence: TGTGCCAGCAGCTCCACGACACAGGGGTCCCAAGAGACCCAGTACTTC. This codes for CASSSTTQGSQETQYF.

There are a few counts of this clonotype. DNA for the CDR3: TGTGCCACCAGTGATTTCGAGAATGAGCAGTTCTTC. It codes for CATSDFENEQFF. This chain uses TRBV24-1 with TRBJ2-1; D remains unclear. CDR1 and CDR2 from the germline V gene are KGHDR and SFDVKD. The ends were cut back, 1 base at V and 7 bases at J, with 4 bases in the middle. The CDR3 runs 12 residues.

This clonotype was counted a single time. The chain is built from TRBV19 and TRBJ2-5; D unclear. The germline V gene has CDR1 LNHDA and CDR2 SQIVND (reference sequence). Trimming took off 8 bases at V and 0 bases at J, with 22 bases between the two ends. The CDR3 is 17 amino acids. The CDR3 DNA reads TGTGCCAGTCGACCCGCCTGGGCAGCCGGAGACCAAGAGACCCAGTACTTC. Its protein is CASRPAWAAGDQETQYF.